Presented here are 17 T cell receptor beta chains from one specimen sequenced in a study of CD8+ T cells in alopecia areata (dated 2018 in TCRdb). Library preparation employed the immunoSEQ multiplex PCR assay. RNA was extracted from all samples and reverse transcribed into cDNA as template for TCR sequencing. Entries here come from immuneACCESS through TCRdb and include only in-frame sequences with V and J called. Some clones fail to appear in such tables; in the studies checked, an unresolved V gene covers under half of the shortfall, and the cause of the remainder is unknown. The sample table lists roughly 200,000 clones, 40% to 45% of them with a count of one. Roughly 2.6% of the sample belongs to the ten largest clones. The treatment or condition label corresponds to: oral pan-JAK inhibitor, 5-10 mg twice daily. Sequencing was performed on CD4+ T cells sorted from blood, taken at approximately week 37, from a patient treated with tofacitinib. The receptors stem from a human donor with alopecia areata.

This clone was observed a handful of times. This chain uses TRBV5-1 with TRBJ1-1; D is possibly TRBD1 (5 bases). CDR3 length: 14 residues. Trimming left V 2 bases short and J 1 base short, with 9 bases between. Germline V lookup: CDR1 SGHRS, CDR2 YFSETQ. For the CDR3, the DNA is TGCGCCAGCAGCTTCGACGGGGCGAACACTGAAGCTTTCTTT. Translation gives CASSFDGANTEAFF.

V and J are TRBV18 and TRBJ2-5; D is ambiguous. CDR3 length: 12 amino acids. V was clipped by 4 bases and J by 1 base, with 4 bases between them. Germline V CDR1 and CDR2: KGHSH, LQKENI. The CDR3: CASSRLQETQYF. CDR3 DNA: TGTGCCAGCTCACGCCTCCAAGAGACCCAGTACTTC. Filled out from reference TRBV18 and TRBJ2-5, the complete variable domain reads NAGVMQNPRHLVRRRGQEARLRCSPMKGHSHVYWYRQLPEEGLKFMVYLQKENIIDESGMPKERFSAEFPKEGPSILRIQQVVRGDSAAYFCASSRLQETQYFGPGTRLLVL.

The CDR3 DNA reads TGTGCCAGCAGTTACAGGGCCTCTCCACCCGCAGATACGCAGTATTTT. Protein sequence: CASSYRASPPADTQYF. This chain joins TRBV6-6 and TRBJ2-3; D gene uncertain. The CDR3 consists of 16 residues. Germline V lookup: CDR1 MNHNY, CDR2 SVGAGI (reference sequence). The V end lost 2 bases, the J end lost 4 bases, and 16 bases lay between the germline ends.

This clone was seen more than once but under ten times. At one of its ends the junction is not consistent with the germline gene, which may arise from a read error. The chain employs TRBV2 and TRBJ2-1, with 10 nucleotides matching TRBD2. Germline CDR1 reads SNHLY; CDR2 reads FYNNEI. This CDR3 spans 14 amino acids. The DNA for the CDR3 is TGTGCCAGCAGGGAACTAGCGGGATCCGACCTCGGGATCTTC. The encoded protein is CASRELAGSDLGIF.

The chain combines TRBV7-2 with TRBJ2-5; 8 bases line up with TRBD1. The CDR3 is 14 residues long. Germline loops: CDR1 SGHTA, CDR2 FQGNSA. J gave up 5 bases and V 5 bases, and 7 bases lay outside the gene matches. Here the CDR3 DNA reads TGTGCCAGCAGCCCCCGGACAGGGACGGAGACCCAGTACTTC. Translating gives CASSPRTGTETQYF.

With respect to this clone: The same CDR3 can be traced to other DNA sequences in this sample. The chain carries TRBV30 and TRBJ2-7, with unresolved D. CDR1 and CDR2 (germline): GTSNPN, SVGIG (reference sequence). There are 11 residues in the CDR3. The germline V and J ends were trimmed by 0 bases and 1 base, with 1 base remaining between them. CDR3 DNA: TGTGCCTGGAGTGTGTCCTACGAGCAGTACTTC. It codes for CAWSVSYEQYF.

This sequence joins TRBV11-3 and TRBJ2-5; D might be TRBD2 (7 bases). The CDR3 is made up of 15 amino acids. V gave up 1 base and J gave up 1 base, with 10 bases separating them. The germline V gene encodes CDR1 SGHNT and CDR2 YENEEA. The CDR3 DNA follows: TGTGCCAGCAGCTTAGGCGGGGGCCCCCAAGAGACCCAGTACTTC. This codes for CASSLGGGPQETQYF.

The gene calls are TRBV27 and TRBJ2-1; TRBD2 is a possible D gene (6 bases). V lost 6 bases to trimming and J lost 9 bases, with 15 bases between them. This CDR3 comprises 13 residues. CDR1 and CDR2 from the germline V gene are MNHEY and SMNVEV (reference sequence). The CDR3 region is CASRVSGVSEQFF. The DNA for the CDR3 is TGTGCCAGCAGGGTTAGCGGCGTATCTGAGCAGTTCTTC.

This clone was found a few times. CDR3 sequence (DNA): TGTGCCTGGAGTCCCTCACGGAACCAGCCCCAGCATTTT. Residues: CAWSPSRNQPQHF. The rearrangement uses TRBV30 and TRBJ1-5; D is unclear. Germline assignment: CDR1 GTSNPN and CDR2 SVGIG (reference sequence). Trimming removed 2 bases at V and 7 bases at J, with 12 bases between. The CDR3 totals 13 residues.

The chain uses TRBV27 and TRBJ1-4; no reliable D call. The CDR3 extends over 14 amino acids. V was pared by 6 bases and J by 7 bases, with 15 bases between. Germline V gene lookup returns CDR1 MNHEY and CDR2 SMNVEV (reference sequence). The CDR3 is CASSRTFYGEKLFF. The DNA of the CDR3 is TGTGCCAGCAGCCGCACATTCTACGGTGAAAAACTGTTTTTT.

This clone was counted a few times. J is TRBJ2-3 and V is TRBV30; the match to TRBD2 covers 11 bases. The germline V gene has CDR1 GTSNPN and CDR2 SVGIG (reference sequence). The CDR3 loop spans 16 amino acids. J lost 4 bases, V lost 0 bases, and 6 bases had no gene match. The chain's CDR3 is CAWSVPGLAVSDTQYF. DNA of the CDR3: TGTGCCTGGAGTGTACCGGGACTAGCGGTCTCAGATACGCAGTATTTT.

The J gene is TRBJ2-5, the V gene TRBV5-1, with 8 bases matching TRBD1. The germline gives CDR1 SGHRS, CDR2 YFSETQ. The ends lost 4 bases at V and 1 base at J; junction bases unmatched: 3. The CDR3 length is 14 residues. As DNA, the CDR3 is TGCGCCAGCAGCCAAGGACAGGGCCAAGAGACCCAGTACTTC. Amino acids: CASSQGQGQETQYF.

This chain joins TRBV5-1 and TRBJ2-1, with TRBD2 matching over 11 bases. V gave up 0 bases and J gave up 9 bases; unmatched junction bases: 5. CDR3 size: 15 residues. Germline lookup yields CDR1 SGHRS and CDR2 YFSETQ. Here the CDR3 DNA reads TGCGCCAGCAGCTTGGTGACTAGCGGGACAGGTGAGCAGTTCTTC. Amino acids: CASSLVTSGTGEQFF.

J is TRBJ2-7 and V is TRBV27, with 13 bases that match TRBD2. V gave up 4 bases and J gave up 4 bases; unmatched junction bases: 1. The CDR3 sequence is 14 residues long. CDR1 and CDR2 (germline): MNHEY, SMNVEV (reference sequence). CDR3 residues: CASSSGLAGYEQYF. Here the CDR3 DNA reads TGTGCCAGCAGTTCGGGACTAGCGGGATACGAGCAGTACTTC.

This clone has at least ten counts. The chain uses TRBV15 and TRBJ1-4, with TRBD1 as a possible D gene (5 bases). Trimming shortened V by 0 bases and J by 12 bases, and 11 bases separated the two germline ends. This CDR3 region has 13 residues. Germline-derived CDR1 and CDR2 are LNHNV and YYDKDF (reference sequence). The CDR3 region has the DNA TGTGCCACCAGCAGAGATAGGGACGCGGAACTGTTTTTT. This encodes CATSRDRDAELFF.

This rearrangement joins TRBV6-6 to TRBJ2-4, with D perhaps matching TRBD2 (6 bases). Between the trimmed V and J ends, which lost 0 bases and 3 bases, there was a span of 9 bases. CDR1 is MNHNY, CDR2 SVGAGI, per germline (reference sequence). The CDR3 consists of 15 residues. The CDR3 sequence: CASSYSTTSKNIQYF. CDR3 bases: TGTGCCAGCAGTTACTCGACGACTAGCAAAAACATTCAGTACTTC.

This chain joins TRBV7-2 and TRBJ1-2, with D possibly TRBD1 on 6 matching bases. Germline values: CDR1 SGHTA, CDR2 FQGNSA. CDR3 length: 12 amino acids. V lost 2 bases to trimming and J lost 8 bases, with 9 bases between them. The CDR3 here is CASSLTGLGYTF. CDR3 coding DNA: TGTGCCAGCAGCTTAACAGGGCTCGGCTACACCTTC.